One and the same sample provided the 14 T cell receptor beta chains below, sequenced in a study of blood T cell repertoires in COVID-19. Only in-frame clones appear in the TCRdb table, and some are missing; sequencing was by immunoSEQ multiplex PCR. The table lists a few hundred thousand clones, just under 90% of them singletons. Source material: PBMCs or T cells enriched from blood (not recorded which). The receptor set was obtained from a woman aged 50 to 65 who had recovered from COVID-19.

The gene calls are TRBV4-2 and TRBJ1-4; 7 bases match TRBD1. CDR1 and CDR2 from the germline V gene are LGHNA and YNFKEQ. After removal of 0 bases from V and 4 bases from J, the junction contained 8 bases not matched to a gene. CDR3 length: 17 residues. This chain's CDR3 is CASSQDGGQNFNEKLFF. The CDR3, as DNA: TGTGCCAGCAGCCAAGATGGGGGACAGAACTTTAATGAAAAACTGTTTTTT.

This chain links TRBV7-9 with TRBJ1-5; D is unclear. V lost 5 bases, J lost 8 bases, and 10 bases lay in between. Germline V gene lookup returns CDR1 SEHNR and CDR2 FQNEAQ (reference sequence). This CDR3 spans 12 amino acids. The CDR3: CASSTLQEPQHF. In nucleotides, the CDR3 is TGTGCCAGCAGCACCCTGCAGGAGCCCCAGCATTTT.

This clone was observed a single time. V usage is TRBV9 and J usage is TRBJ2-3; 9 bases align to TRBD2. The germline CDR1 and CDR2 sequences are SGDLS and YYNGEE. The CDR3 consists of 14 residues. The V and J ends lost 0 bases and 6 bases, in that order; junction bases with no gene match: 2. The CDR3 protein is CASSVVAGADTQYF. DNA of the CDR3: TGTGCCAGCAGCGTAGTAGCGGGGGCGGATACGCAGTATTTT.

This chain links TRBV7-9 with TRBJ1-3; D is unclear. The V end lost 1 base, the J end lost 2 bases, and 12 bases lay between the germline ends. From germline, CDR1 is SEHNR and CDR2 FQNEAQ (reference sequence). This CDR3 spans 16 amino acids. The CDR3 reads CASSLDGRRAGNTIYF. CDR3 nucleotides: TGTGCCAGCAGCTTAGACGGGAGAAGGGCTGGAAACACCATATATTTT. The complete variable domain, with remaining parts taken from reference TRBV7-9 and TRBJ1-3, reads DTGVSQNPRHKITKRGQNVTFRCDPISEHNRLYWYRQTLGQGPEFLTYFQNEAQLEKSRLLSDRFSAERPKGSFSTLEIQRTEQGDSAMYLCASSLDGRRAGNTIYFGEGSWLTVV.

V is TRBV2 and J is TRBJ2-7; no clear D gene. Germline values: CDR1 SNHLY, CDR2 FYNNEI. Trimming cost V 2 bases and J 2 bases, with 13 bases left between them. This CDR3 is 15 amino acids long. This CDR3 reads CASSENSLITYEQYF. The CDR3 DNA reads TGTGCCAGCAGTGAAAACAGCCTTATTACCTACGAGCAGTACTTC.

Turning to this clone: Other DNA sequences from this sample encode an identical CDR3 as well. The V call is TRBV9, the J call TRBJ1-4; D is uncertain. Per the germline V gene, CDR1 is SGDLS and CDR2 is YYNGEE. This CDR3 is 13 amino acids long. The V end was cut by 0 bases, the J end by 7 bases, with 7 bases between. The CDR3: CASSVAPGEKLFF. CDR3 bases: TGTGCCAGCAGCGTAGCCCCCGGTGAAAAACTGTTTTTT.

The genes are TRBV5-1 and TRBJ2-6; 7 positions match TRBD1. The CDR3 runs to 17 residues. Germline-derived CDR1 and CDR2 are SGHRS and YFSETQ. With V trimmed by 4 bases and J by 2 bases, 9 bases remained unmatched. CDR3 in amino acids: CASSTVTGSAGANVLTF. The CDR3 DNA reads TGCGCCAGCAGCACTGTGACAGGGAGCGCTGGGGCCAACGTCCTGACTTTC.

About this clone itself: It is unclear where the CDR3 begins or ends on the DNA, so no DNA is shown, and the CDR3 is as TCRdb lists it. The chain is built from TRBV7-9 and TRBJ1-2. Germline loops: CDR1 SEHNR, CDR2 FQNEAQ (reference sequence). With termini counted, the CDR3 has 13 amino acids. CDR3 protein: CASSLKWGEGSTF.

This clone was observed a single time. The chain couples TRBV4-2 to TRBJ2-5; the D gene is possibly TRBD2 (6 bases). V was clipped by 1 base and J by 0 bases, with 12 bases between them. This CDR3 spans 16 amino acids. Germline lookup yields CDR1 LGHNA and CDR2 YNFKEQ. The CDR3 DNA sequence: TGTGCCAGCAGCCAAGTCGGAGGGACTGACCAAGAGACCCAGTACTTC. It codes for CASSQVGGTDQETQYF.

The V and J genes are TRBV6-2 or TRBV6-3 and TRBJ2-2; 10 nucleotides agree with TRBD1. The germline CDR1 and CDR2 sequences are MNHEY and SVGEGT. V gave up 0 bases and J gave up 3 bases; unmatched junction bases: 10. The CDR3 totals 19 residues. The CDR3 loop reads CASSYSIFGTGVYTGELFF. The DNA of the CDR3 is TGTGCCAGCAGTTACTCGATATTCGGGACAGGGGTGTACACCGGGGAGCTGTTTTTT.

This chain's CDR3 is CASRQEGGPVNYGYTF. The DNA for the CDR3 is TGCGCCAGCCGCCAGGAAGGGGGCCCTGTAAACTATGGCTACACCTTC. The genes are TRBV5-1 and TRBJ1-2, with 7 bases lining up with TRBD1. The CDR3 length is 16 residues. Germline loops: CDR1 SGHRS, CDR2 YFSETQ. V was clipped by 7 bases and J by 2 bases; unmatched bases: 14.

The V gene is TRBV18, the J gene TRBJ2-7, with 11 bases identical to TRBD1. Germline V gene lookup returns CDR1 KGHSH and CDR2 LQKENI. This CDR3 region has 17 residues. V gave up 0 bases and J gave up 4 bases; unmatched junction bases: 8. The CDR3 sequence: CASSPPLSGTGGYEQYF. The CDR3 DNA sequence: TGTGCCAGCTCACCACCGTTGTCCGGGACAGGGGGATACGAGCAGTACTTC. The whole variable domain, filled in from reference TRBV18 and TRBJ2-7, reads NAGVMQNPRHLVRRRGQEARLRCSPMKGHSHVYWYRQLPEEGLKFMVYLQKENIIDESGMPKERFSAEFPKEGPSILRIQQVVRGDSAAYFCASSPPLSGTGGYEQYFGPGTRLTVT.

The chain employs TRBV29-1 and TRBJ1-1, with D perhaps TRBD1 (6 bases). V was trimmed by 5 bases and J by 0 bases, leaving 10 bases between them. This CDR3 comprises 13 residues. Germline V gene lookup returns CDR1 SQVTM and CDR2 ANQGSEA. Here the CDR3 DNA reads TGCAGCGTTACAGGGCTTTTGAACACTGAAGCTTTCTTT. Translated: CSVTGLLNTEAFF.

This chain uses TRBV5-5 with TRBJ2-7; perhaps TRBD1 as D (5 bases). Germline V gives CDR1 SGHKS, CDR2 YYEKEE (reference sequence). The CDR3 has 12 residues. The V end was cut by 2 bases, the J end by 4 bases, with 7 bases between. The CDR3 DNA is TGTGCCAGCAGCTTCCGGACATACGAGCAGTACTTC. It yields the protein CASSFRTYEQYF. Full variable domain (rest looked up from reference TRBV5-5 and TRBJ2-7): DAGVTQSPTHLIKTRGQQVTLRCSPISGHKSVSWYQQVLGQGPQFIFQYYEKEERGRGNFPDRFSARQFPNYSSELNVNALLLGDSALYLCASSFRTYEQYFGPGTRLTVT.